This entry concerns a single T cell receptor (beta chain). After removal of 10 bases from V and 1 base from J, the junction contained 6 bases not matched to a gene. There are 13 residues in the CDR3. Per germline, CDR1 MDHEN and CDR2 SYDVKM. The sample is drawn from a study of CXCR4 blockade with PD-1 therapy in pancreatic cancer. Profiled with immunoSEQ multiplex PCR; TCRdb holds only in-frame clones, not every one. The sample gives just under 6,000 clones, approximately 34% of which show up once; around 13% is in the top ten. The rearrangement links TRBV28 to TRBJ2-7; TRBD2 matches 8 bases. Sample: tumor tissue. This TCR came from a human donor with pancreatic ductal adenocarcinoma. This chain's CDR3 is CAIFGGGSYEQYF. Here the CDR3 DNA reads TGTGCCATCTTCGGCGGGGGGTCCTACGAGCAGTACTTC.